This TCR beta chain derives from a study of spatial heterogeneity in lung cancer. Study-wide background: The average count in raw reads for each unique TCR and UMI combination exceeded nine appearances.

Germline lookup yields CDR1 MNHEY and CDR2 SVGEGT. The CDR3 totals 14 residues. Deletions cut 5 bases from V and 2 bases from J, with 11 bases between. Individual TCR cDNA molecules each bore their own unique molecular identifier. In TCRdb, the 5' RACE reads were re-called with MiXCR into one record per CDR3 protein. The table lists roughly 50,000 distinct CDR3 sequences, 6.5% to 8% of them singletons. The sample's time point: sample taken at primary tumor resection. Sequencing covered unsorted whole RNA taken from tumor, nontumor lung or frozen PBMC. The donors, 72 patients with untreated early-stage non-small cell lung cancer, provided the samples.

The sample was PBMCs, taken at surgery. The source of this sequence is a female donor with early-stage non-small cell lung cancer. The chain recombines TRBV6-2 or TRBV6-3 with TRBJ2-3; D is possibly TRBD2 (6 bases). In nucleotides, the CDR3 is TGTGCCAGCAGTGACGGGGGTCTCACAGATACGCAGTATTTT. Translated: CASSDGGLTDTQYF.